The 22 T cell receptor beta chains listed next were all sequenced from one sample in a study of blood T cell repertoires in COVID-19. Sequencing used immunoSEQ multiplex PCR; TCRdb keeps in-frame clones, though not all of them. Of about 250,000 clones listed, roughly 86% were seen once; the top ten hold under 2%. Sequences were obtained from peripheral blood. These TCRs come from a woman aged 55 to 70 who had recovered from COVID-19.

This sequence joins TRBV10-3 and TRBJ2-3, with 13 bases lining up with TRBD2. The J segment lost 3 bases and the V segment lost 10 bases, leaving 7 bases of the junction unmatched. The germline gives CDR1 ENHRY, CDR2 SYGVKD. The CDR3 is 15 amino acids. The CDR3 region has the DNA TGTGCCACCAAACTAGCGGGGGGGCCGACAGATACGCAGTATTTT. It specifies CATKLAGGPTDTQYF.

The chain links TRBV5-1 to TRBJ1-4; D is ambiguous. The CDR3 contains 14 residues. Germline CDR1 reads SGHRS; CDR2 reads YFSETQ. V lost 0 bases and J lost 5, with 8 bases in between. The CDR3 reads CASSLASRNEKLFF. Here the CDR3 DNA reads TGCGCCAGCAGCTTGGCGTCCAGGAATGAAAAACTGTTTTTT.

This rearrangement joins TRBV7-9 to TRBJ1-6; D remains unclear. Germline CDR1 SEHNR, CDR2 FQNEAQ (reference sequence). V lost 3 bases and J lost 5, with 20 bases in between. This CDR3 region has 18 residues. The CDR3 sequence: CASSFTGITLDHNSPLHF. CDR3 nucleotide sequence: TGTGCCAGCAGCTTTACCGGGATTACTCTGGACCATAATTCACCCCTCCACTTT. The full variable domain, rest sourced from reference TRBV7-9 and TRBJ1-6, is DTGVSQNPRHKITKRGQNVTFRCDPISEHNRLYWYRQTLGQGPEFLTYFQNEAQLEKSRLLSDRFSAERPKGSFSTLEIQRTEQGDSAMYLCASSFTGITLDHNSPLHFGNGTRLTVT.

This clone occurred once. CDR3 DNA sequence: TGTGCCAGTAGAAAAACAGCGGATAATTCACCCCTCCACTTT. This sequence encodes CASRKTADNSPLHF. The chain recombines TRBV19 with TRBJ1-6; D not resolved. Trimming took off 6 bases at V and 5 bases at J, with 11 bases between the two ends. Germline CDR1 is LNHDA and CDR2 is SQIVND (reference sequence). This CDR3 has 14 residues.

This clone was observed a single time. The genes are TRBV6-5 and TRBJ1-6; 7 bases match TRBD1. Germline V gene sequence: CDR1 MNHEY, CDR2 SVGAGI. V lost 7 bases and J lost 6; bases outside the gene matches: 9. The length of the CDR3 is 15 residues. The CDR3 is CASTTEGTANSPLHF. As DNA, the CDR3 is TGTGCCAGCACCACAGAGGGGACAGCTAATTCACCCCTCCACTTT.

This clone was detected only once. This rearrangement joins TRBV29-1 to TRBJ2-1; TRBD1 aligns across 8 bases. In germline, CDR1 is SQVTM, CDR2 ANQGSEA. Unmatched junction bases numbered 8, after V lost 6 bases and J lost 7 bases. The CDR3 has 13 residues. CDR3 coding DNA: TGCAGCGTCGGACAGGGTTTTTTGAATGAGCAGTTCTTC. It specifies CSVGQGFLNEQFF.

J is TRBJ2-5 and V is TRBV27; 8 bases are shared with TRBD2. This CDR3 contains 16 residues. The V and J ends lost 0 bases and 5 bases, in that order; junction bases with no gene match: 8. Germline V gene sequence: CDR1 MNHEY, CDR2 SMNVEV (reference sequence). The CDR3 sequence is CASSLSWGLVLETQYF. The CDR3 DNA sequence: TGTGCCAGCAGTTTATCGTGGGGACTAGTCTTGGAGACCCAGTACTTC.

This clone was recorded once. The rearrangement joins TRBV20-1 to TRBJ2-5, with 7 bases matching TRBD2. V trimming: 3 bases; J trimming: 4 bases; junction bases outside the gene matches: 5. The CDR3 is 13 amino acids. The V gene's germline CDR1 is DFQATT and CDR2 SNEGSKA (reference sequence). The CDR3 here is CSASTPGGETQYF. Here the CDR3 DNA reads TGCAGTGCTAGTACCCCGGGGGGAGAGACCCAGTACTTC.

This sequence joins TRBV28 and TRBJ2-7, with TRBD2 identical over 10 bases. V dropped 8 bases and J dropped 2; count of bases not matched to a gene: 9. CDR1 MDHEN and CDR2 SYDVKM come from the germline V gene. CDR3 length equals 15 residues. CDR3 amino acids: CASPPSAGGPYEQYF. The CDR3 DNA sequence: TGTGCCAGCCCACCCTCAGCGGGGGGGCCCTACGAGCAGTACTTC.

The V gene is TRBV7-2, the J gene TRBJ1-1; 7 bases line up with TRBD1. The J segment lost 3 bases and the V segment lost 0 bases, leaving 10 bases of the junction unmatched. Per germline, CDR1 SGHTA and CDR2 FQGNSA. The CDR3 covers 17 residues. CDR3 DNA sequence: TGTGCCAGCAGCTTAGCGTGGAGGGGGCGGACGGACACTGAAGCTTTCTTT. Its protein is CASSLAWRGRTDTEAFF.

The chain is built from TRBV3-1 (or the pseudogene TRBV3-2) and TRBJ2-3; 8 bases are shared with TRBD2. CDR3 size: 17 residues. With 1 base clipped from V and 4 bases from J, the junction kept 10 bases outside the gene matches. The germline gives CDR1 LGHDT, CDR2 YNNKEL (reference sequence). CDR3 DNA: TGTGCCAGCAGCCAAGGGGGAGGCGGGGGGCAGGCAGATACGCAGTATTTT. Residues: CASSQGGGGGQADTQYF.

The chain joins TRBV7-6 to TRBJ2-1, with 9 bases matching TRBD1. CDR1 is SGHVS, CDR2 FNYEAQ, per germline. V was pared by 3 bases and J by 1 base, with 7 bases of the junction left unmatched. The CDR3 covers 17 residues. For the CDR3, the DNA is TGTGCCAGCAGCTTGTACACAGGGGGCAGGTCCTACAATGAGCAGTTCTTC. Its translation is CASSLYTGGRSYNEQFF.

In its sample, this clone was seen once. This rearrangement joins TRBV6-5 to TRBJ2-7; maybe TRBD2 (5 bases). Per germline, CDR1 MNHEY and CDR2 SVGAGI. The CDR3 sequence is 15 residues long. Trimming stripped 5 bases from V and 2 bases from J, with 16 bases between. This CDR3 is CASSRRRSRPYEQYF. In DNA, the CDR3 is TGTGCCAGCAGTCGTCGGAGGAGCCGTCCCTACGAGCAGTACTTC.

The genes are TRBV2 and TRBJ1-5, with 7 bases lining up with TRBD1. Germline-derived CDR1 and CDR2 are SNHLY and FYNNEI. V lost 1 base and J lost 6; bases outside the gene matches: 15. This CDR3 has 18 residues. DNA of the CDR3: TGTGCCAGCAGTGAAGGCGCCTACACTACAGGGGTGGGTCAGCCCCAGCATTTT. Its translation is CASSEGAYTTGVGQPQHF.

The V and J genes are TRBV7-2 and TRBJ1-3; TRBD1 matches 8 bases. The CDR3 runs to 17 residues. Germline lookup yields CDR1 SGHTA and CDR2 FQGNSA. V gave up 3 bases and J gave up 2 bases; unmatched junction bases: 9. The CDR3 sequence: CASSLSGTGSTGNTIYF. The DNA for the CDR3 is TGTGCCAGCAGCTTGTCCGGGACAGGTTCTACTGGAAACACCATATATTTT. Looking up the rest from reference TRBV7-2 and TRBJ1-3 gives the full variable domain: GAGVSQSPSNKVTEKGKDVELRCDPISGHTALYWYRQSLGQGLEFLIYFQGNSAPDKSGLPSDRFSAERTGGSVSTLTIQRTQQEDSAVYLCASSLSGTGSTGNTIYFGEGSWLTVV.

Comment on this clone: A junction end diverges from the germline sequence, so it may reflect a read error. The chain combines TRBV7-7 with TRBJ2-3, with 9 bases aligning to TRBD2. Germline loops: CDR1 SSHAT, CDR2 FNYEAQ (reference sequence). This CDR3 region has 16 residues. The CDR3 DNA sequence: TGTGCTAGCAGCTTAGGATCGACTAGCGGAACAGATACGCAGTATTTT. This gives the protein CASSLGSTSGTDTQYF.

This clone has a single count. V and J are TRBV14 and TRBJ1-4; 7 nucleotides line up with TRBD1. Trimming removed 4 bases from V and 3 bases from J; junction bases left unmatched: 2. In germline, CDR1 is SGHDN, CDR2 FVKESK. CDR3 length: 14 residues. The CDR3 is CASSPTGANEKLFF. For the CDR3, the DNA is TGTGCCAGCAGCCCAACAGGGGCTAATGAAAAACTGTTTTTT.

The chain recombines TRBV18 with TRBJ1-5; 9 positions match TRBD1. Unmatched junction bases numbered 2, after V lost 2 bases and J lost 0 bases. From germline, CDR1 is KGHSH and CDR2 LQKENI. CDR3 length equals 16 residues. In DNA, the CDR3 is TGTGCCAGCTCACCAGACAGGGGGAATAGCAATCAGCCCCAGCATTTT. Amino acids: CASSPDRGNSNQPQHF.

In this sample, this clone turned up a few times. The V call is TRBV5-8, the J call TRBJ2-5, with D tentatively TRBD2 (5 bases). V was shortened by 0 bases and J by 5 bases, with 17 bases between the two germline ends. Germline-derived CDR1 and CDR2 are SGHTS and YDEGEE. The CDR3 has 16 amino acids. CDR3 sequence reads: CASSLVRAVVGETQYF. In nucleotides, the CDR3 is TGTGCCAGCAGCTTGGTGCGGGCGGTGGTGGGGGAGACCCAGTACTTC.

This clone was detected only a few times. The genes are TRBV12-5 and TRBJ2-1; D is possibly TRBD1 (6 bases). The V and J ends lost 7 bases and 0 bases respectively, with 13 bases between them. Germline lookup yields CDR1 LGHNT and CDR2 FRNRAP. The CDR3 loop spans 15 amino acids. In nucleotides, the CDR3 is TGTGCTAGTGCCGTCGGACAGAGCTCCTACAATGAGCAGTTCTTC. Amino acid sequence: CASAVGQSSYNEQFF.

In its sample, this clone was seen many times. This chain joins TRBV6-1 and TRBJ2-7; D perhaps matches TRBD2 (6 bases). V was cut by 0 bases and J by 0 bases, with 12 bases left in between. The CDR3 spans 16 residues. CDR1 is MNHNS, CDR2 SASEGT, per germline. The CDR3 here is CASSEAEGAGSYEQYF. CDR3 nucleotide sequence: TGTGCCAGCAGTGAAGCGGAGGGCGCAGGCTCCTACGAGCAGTACTTC.

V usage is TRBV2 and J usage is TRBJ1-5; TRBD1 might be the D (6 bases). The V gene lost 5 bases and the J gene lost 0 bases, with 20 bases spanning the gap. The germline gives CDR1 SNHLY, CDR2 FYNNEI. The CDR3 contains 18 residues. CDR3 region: CASSTGTIPTYSNQPQHF. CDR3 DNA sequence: TGTGCCAGCAGTACCGGGACAATTCCAACTTATAGCAATCAGCCCCAGCATTTT.